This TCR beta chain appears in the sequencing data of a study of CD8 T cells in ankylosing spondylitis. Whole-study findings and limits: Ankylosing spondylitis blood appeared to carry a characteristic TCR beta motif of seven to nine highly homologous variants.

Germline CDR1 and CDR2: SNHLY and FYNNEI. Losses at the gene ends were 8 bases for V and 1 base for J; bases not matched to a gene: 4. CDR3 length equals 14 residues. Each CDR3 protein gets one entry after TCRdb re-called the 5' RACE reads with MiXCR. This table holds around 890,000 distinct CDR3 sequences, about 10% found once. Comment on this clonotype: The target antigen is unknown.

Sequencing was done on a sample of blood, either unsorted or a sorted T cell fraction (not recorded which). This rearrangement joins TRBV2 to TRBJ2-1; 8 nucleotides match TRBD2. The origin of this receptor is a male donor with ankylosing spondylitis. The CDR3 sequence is CASEAGVSYNEQFF. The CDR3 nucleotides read TGTGCCAGCGAAGCGGGGGTGTCCTACAATGAGCAGTTCTTC.